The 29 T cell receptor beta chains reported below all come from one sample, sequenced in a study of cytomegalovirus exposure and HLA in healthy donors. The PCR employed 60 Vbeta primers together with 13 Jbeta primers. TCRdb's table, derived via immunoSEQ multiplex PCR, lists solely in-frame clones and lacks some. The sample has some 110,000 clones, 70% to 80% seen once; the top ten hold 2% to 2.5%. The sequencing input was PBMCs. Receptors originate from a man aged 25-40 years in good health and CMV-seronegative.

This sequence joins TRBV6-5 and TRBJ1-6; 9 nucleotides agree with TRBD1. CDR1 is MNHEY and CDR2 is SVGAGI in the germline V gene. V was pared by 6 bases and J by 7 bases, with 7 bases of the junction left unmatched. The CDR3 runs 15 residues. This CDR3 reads CASSPGTGFNSPLHF. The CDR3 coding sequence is TGTGCCAGCAGCCCCGGGACAGGGTTCAATTCACCCCTCCACTTT.

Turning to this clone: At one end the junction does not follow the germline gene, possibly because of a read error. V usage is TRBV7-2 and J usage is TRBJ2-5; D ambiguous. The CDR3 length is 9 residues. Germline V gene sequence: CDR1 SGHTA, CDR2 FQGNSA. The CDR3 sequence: CASSDNLDF. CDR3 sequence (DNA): TGTGCCAGCAGCGACAATTTGGACTTC. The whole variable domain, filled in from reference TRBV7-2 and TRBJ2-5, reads GAGVSQSPSNKVTEKGKDVELRCDPISGHTALYWYRQSLGQGLEFLIYFQGNSAPDKSGLPSDRFSAERTGGSVSTLTIQRTQQEDSAVYLCASSDNLDFGPGTRLLVL.

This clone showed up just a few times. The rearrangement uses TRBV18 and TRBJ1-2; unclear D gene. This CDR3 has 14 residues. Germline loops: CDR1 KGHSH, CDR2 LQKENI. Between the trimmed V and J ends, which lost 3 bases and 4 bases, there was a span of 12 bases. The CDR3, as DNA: TGTGCCAGCTCACCTGTTCCGGAGGGCTATGGCTACACCTTC. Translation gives CASSPVPEGYGYTF.

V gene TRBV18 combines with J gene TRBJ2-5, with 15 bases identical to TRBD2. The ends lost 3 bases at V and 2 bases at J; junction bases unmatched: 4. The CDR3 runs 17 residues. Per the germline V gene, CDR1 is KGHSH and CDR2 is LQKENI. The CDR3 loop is CASSPGLAGGFQETQYF. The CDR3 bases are TGTGCCAGCTCACCCGGACTAGCGGGAGGGTTTCAAGAGACCCAGTACTTC.

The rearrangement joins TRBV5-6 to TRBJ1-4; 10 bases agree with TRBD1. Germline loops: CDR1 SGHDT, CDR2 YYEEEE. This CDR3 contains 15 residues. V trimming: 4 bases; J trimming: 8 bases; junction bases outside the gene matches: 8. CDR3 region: CASSATGGDEEKLFF. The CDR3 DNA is TGTGCCAGCAGCGCGACAGGGGGCGACGAGGAAAAACTGTTTTTT.

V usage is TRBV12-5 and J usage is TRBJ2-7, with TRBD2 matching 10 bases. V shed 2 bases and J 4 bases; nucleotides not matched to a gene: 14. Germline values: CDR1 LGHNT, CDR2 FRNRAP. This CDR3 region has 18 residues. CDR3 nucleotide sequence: TGTGCTAGTGGTTTGCCCGCCGGGGGTAGTAGCGGGAGGTACGAGCAGTACTTC. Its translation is CASGLPAGGSSGRYEQYF.

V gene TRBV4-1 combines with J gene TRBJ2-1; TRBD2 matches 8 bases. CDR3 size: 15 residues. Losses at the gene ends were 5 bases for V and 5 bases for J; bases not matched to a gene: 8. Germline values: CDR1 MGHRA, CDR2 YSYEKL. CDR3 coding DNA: TGCGCCAGCAGCAACGCGGGAGGCATTGACAATGAGCAGTTCTTC. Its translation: CASSNAGGIDNEQFF.

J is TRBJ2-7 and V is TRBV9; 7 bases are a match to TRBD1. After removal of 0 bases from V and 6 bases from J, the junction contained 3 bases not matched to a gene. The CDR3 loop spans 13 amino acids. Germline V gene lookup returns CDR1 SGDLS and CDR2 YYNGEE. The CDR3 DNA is TGTGCCAGCAGCGTAGGACAGGGCAGCGAGCAGTACTTC. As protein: CASSVGQGSEQYF.

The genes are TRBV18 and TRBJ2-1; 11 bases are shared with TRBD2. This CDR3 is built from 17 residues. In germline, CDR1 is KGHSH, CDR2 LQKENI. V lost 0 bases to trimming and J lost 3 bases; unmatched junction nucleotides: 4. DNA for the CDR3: TGTGCCAGCTCACCACCTAGCGGGAGGGACGGCTACAATGAGCAGTTCTTC. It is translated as CASSPPSGRDGYNEQFF.

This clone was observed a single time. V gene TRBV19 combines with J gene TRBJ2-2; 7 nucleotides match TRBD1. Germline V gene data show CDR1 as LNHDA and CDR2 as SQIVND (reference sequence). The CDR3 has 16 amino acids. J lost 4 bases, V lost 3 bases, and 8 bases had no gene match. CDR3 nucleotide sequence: TGTGCCAGTAGTATCGGGACAGCCTTTGTCACCGGGGAGCTGTTTTTT. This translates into CASSIGTAFVTGELFF.

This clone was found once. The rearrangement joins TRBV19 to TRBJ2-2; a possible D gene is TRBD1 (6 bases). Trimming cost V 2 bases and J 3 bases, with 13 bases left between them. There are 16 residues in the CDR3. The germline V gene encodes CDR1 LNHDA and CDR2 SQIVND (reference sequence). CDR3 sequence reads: CASSIRGTPYTGELFF. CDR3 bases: TGTGCCAGTAGTATAAGGGGGACCCCCTACACCGGGGAGCTGTTTTTT.

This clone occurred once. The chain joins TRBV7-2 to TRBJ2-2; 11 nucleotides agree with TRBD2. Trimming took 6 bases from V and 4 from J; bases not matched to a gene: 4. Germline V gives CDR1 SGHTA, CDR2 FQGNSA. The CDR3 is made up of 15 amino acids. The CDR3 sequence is CASSFSGRGTGELFF. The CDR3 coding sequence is TGTGCCAGCAGTTTTAGCGGGAGGGGCACCGGGGAGCTGTTTTTT. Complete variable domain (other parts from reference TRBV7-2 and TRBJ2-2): GAGVSQSPSNKVTEKGKDVELRCDPISGHTALYWYRQSLGQGLEFLIYFQGNSAPDKSGLPSDRFSAERTGGSVSTLTIQRTQQEDSAVYLCASSFSGRGTGELFFGEGSRLTVL.

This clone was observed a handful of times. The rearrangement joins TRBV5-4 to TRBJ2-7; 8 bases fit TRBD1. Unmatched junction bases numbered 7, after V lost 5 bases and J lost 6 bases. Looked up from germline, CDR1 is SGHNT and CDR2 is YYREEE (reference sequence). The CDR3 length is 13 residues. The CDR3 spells CASSWTGWGEQYF. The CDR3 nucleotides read TGTGCCAGCAGTTGGACAGGGTGGGGCGAGCAGTACTTC.

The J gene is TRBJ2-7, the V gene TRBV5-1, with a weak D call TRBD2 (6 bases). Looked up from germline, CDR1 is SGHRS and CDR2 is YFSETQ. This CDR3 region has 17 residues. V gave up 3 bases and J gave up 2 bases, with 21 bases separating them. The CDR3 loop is CASSSRGARGIPYEQYF. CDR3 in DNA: TGCGCCAGCAGCTCCCGAGGGGCGCGGGGTATCCCCTACGAGCAGTACTTC.

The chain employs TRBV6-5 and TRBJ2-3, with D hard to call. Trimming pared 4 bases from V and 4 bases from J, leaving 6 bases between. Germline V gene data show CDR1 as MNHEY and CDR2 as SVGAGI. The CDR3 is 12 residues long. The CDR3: CASSSNSDTQYF. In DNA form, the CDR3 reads TGTGCCAGCAGTTCCAATTCAGATACGCAGTATTTT.

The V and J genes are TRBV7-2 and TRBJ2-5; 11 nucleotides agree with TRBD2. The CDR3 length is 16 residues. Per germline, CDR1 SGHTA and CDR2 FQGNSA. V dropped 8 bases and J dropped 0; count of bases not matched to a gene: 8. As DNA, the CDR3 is TGTGCCAGCTGTAGACTAGCGGGATCGTACCAAGAGACCCAGTACTTC. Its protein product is CASCRLAGSYQETQYF.

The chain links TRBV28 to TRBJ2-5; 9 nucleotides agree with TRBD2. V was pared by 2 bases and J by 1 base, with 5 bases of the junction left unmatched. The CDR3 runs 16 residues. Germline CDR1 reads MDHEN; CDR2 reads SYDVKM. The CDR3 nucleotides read TGTGCCAGCAGTTTACCTAGCGGGACACGCCAAGAGACCCAGTACTTC. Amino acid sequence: CASSLPSGTRQETQYF.

In DNA, the CDR3 is TGTGCCACCACGATCAACAGGGTCCGCTACGAGCAGTACTTC. The encoded protein is CATTINRVRYEQYF. V gene TRBV6-1 combines with J gene TRBJ2-7; tentative D call: TRBD1 (6 bases). Germline lookup yields CDR1 MNHNS and CDR2 SASEGT. There are 14 residues in the CDR3. The V end was cut by 10 bases, the J end by 3 bases, with 19 bases between.

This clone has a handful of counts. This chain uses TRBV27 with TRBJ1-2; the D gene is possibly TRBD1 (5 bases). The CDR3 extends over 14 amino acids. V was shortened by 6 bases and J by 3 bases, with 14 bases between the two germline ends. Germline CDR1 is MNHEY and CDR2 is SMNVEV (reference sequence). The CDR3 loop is CASSPGRGDYGYTF. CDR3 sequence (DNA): TGTGCCAGCAGCCCCGGACGGGGGGACTATGGCTACACCTTC.

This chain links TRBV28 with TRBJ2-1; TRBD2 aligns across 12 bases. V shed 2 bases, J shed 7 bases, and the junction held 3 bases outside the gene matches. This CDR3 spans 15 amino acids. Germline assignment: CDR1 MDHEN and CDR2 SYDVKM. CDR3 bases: TGTGCCAGCAGTTTACTAGCGGGAGGGACTAATGAGCAGTTCTTC. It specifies CASSLLAGGTNEQFF.

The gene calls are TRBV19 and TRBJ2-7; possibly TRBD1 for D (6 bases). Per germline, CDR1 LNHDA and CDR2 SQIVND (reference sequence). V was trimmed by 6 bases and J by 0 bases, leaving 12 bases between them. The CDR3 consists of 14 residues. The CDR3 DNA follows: TGTGCCAGTAGACAGGACAGACACTCCTACGAGCAGTACTTC. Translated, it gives CASRQDRHSYEQYF.

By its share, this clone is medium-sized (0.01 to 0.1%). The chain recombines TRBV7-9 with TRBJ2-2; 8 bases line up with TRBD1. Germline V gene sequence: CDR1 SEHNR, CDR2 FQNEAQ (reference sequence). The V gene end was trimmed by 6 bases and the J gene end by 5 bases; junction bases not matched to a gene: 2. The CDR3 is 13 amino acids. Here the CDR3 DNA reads TGTGCCAGCAGTCGGACAGGGACCGGGGAGCTGTTTTTT. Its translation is CASSRTGTGELFF.

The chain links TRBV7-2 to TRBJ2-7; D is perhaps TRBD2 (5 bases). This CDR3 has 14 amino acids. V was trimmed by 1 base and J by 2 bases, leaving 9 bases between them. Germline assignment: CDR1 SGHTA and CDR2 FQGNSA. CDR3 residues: CASSLDRGTYEQYF. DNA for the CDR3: TGTGCCAGCAGCTTAGACCGGGGAACCTACGAGCAGTACTTC.

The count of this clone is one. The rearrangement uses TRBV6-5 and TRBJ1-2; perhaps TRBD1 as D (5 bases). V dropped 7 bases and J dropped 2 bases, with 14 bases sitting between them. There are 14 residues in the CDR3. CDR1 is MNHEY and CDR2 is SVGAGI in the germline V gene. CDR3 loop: CASTGGGENYGYTF. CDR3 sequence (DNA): TGTGCCAGCACTGGCGGGGGTGAAAACTATGGCTACACCTTC.

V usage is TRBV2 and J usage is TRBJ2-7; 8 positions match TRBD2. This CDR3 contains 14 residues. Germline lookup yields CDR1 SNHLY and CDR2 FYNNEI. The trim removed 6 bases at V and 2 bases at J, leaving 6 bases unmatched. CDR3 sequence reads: CASRPLAGPYEQYF. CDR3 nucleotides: TGTGCCAGCAGACCTTTAGCGGGGCCCTACGAGCAGTACTTC.

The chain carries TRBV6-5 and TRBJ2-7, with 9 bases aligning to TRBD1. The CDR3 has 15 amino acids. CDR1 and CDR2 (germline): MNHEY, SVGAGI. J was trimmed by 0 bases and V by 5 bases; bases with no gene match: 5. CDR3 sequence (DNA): TGTGCCAGCAGTGCCGGACAGGGGCTCTCCTACGAGCAGTACTTC. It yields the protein CASSAGQGLSYEQYF.

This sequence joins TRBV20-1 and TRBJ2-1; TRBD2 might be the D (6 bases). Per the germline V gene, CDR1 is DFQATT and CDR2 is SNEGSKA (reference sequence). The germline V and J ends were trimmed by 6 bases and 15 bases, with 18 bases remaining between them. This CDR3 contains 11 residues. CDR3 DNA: TGCAGTGCCAACTCACTAGCTGAACGGTTCTTC. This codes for CSANSLAERFF.

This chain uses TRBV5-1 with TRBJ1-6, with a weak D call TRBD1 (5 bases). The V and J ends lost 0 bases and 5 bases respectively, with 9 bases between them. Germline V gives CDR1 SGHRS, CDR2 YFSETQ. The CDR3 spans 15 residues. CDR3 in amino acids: CASSLAGGDNSPLHF. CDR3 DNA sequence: TGCGCCAGCAGCTTGGCCGGAGGGGATAATTCACCCCTCCACTTT.

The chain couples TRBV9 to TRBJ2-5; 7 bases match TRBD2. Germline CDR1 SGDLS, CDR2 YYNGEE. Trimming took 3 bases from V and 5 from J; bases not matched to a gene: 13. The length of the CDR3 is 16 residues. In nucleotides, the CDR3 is TGTGCCAGCAGCGCGGGGGGTCGGGTCTATTTGGAGACCCAGTACTTC. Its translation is CASSAGGRVYLETQYF. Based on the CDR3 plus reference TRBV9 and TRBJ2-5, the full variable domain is DSGVTQTPKHLITATGQRVTLRCSPRSGDLSVYWYQQSLDQGLQFLIQYYNGEERAKGNILERFSAQQFPDLHSELNLSSLELGDSALYFCASSAGGRVYLETQYFGPGTRLLVL.